Listed here are 9 T cell receptor beta chains from one sample, sequenced in a study of cytomegalovirus exposure and HLA in healthy donors. Vbeta (60) and Jbeta (13) primers were used in the PCR. The protocol was immunoSEQ multiplex PCR, while the TCRdb copy is restricted to in-frame clones and leaves out a portion. The table includes roughly 110,000 clones, more than 70% detected once. Sequences were obtained from PBMCs. The receptor source for this set is a man aged 30 to 45 in good health and CMV-seronegative.

This clone occurred once. This chain links TRBV12-5 with TRBJ2-7; the D gene is possibly TRBD1 (5 bases). CDR1 LGHNT and CDR2 FRNRAP come from the germline V gene. The CDR3 runs to 14 residues. The ends were cut back, 7 bases at V and 2 bases at J, with 15 bases in the middle. The CDR3 here is CASALDNLPYEQYF. DNA of the CDR3: TGTGCTAGTGCCCTGGACAACCTACCCTACGAGCAGTACTTC.

The chain is built from TRBV10-3 and TRBJ2-1, with 11 bases fitting TRBD2. The trim removed 3 bases at V and 8 bases at J, leaving 9 bases unmatched. The CDR3 totals 16 residues. Per the germline V gene, CDR1 is ENHRY and CDR2 is SYGVKD. CDR3 amino acids: CAISELGLAGGDEQFF. The CDR3 nucleotides are TGTGCCATCAGTGAATTAGGTCTAGCGGGAGGTGATGAGCAGTTCTTC.

This clone has a single count. The CDR3 sequence is CASSQTGLAGYEQYF. The CDR3 nucleotides are TGCGCCAGCAGCCAAACGGGACTAGCGGGTTACGAGCAGTACTTC. This chain uses TRBV4-1 with TRBJ2-7; TRBD2 aligns across 12 bases. The CDR3 covers 15 residues. Germline lookup yields CDR1 MGHRA and CDR2 YSYEKL. Trimming at V came to 2 bases and at J to 4 bases, leaving 3 bases not matched to a gene.

The chain combines TRBV4-2 with TRBJ2-3; TRBD2 aligns across 8 bases. The germline V gene encodes CDR1 LGHNA and CDR2 YNFKEQ. V was clipped by 4 bases and J by 4 bases; unmatched bases: 16. The CDR3 runs 18 residues. This CDR3 reads CASSPDKAGVFSADTQYF. In DNA form, the CDR3 reads TGTGCCAGCAGCCCGGATAAAGCGGGAGTTTTTAGTGCAGATACGCAGTATTTT.

The chain uses TRBV11-2 and TRBJ2-7, with D tentatively TRBD1 (7 bases). V was trimmed by 3 bases and J by 5 bases, leaving 14 bases between them. CDR3 length: 14 residues. Germline assignment: CDR1 SGHAT and CDR2 FQNNGV. CDR3 coding DNA: TGTGCCAGCAGCTTGGCAGGGGGAGGACACGAGCAGTACTTC. Its translation is CASSLAGGGHEQYF.

This rearrangement joins TRBV11-3 to TRBJ2-2, with 7 bases aligning to TRBD1. V lost 5 bases and J lost 6; bases outside the gene matches: 6. This CDR3 contains 14 residues. CDR1 is SGHNT, CDR2 YENEEA, per germline. CDR3 sequence: CASSQQGSAGELFF. The CDR3 nucleotides read TGTGCCAGCAGCCAACAGGGGAGCGCCGGGGAGCTGTTTTTT.

The V gene is TRBV28, the J gene TRBJ2-7; D unresolved. The germline CDR1 and CDR2 sequences are MDHEN and SYDVKM. Trimming removed 4 bases from V and 5 bases from J, with 3 bases in between. The length of the CDR3 is 10 residues. CDR3 protein: CASSYNEQYF. DNA of the CDR3: TGTGCCAGCAGTTATAACGAGCAGTACTTC. The complete variable domain, with remaining parts taken from reference TRBV28 and TRBJ2-7, reads DVKVTQSSRYLVKRTGEKVFLECVQDMDHENMFWYRQDPGLGLRLIYFSYDVKMKEKGDIPEGYSVSREKKERFSLILESASTNQTSMYLCASSYNEQYFGPGTRLTVT.

This chain links TRBV7-9 with TRBJ2-5, with D possibly matching TRBD1 (6 bases). The J call is doubtful: the DNA matches TRBJ2-7 better. CDR1 and CDR2 from the germline V gene are SEHNR and FQNEAQ (reference sequence). The CDR3 totals 13 residues. The CDR3 spells CASSVDSNYEQYF. The CDR3 nucleotides read TGTGCCAGCAGCGTGGACAGCAACTACGAGCAGTACTTC.

The sample holds a few counts of this clone. The genes are TRBV27 and TRBJ1-1, with a tentative D call TRBD1 (6 bases). Trimming cost V 0 bases and J 4 bases, with 12 bases left between them. The CDR3 spans 15 residues. Looked up from germline, CDR1 is MNHEY and CDR2 is SMNVEV (reference sequence). The CDR3 region is CASSLSNPGVTEAFF. CDR3 DNA: TGTGCCAGCAGTTTATCGAATCCAGGGGTCACTGAAGCTTTCTTT.